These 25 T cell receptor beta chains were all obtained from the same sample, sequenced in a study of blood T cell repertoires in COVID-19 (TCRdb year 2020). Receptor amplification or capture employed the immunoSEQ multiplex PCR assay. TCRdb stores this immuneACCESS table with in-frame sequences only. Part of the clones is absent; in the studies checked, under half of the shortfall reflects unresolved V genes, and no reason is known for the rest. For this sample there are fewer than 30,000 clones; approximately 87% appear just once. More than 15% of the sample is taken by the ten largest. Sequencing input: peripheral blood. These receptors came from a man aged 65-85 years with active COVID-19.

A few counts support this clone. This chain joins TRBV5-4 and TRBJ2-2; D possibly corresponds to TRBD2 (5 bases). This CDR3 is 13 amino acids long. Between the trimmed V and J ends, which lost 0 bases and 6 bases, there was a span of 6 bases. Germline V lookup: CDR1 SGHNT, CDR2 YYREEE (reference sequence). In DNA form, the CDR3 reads TGTGCCAGCAGCTTGGGGGGAGCCGGGGAGCTGTTTTTT. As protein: CASSLGGAGELFF. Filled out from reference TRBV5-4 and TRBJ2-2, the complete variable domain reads ETGVTQSPTHLIKTRGQQVTLRCSSQSGHNTVSWYQQALGQGPQFIFQYYREEENGRGNFPPRFSGLQFPNYSSELNVNALELDDSALYLCASSLGGAGELFFGEGSRLTVL.

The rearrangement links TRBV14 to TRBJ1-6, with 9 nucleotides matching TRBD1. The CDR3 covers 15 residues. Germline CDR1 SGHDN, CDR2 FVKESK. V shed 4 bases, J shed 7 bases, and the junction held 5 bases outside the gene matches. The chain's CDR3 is CASSPRTGVNSPLHF. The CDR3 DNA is TGTGCCAGCAGCCCCCGGACAGGGGTGAATTCACCCCTCCACTTT.

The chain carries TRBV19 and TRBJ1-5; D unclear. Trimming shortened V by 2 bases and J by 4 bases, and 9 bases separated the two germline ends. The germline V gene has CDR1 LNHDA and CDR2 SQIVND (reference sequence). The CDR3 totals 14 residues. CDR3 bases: TGTGCCAGTAGTATAAGAGTCGTGAATCAGCCCCAGCATTTT. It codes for CASSIRVVNQPQHF.

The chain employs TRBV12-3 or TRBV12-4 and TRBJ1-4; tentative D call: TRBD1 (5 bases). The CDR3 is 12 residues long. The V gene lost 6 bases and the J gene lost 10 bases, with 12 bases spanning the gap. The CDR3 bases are TGTGCCAGCAGCTGGGGCGCAGGAAAACTGTTTTTT. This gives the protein CASSWGAGKLFF.

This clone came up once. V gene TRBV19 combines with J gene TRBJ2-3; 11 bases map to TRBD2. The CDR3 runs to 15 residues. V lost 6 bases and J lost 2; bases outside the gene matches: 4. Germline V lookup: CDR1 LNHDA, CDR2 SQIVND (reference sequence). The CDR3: CASSLAGGLTDTQYF. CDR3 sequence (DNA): TGTGCCAGTAGCCTAGCGGGGGGACTCACAGATACGCAGTATTTT. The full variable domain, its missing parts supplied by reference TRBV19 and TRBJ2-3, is DGGITQSPKYLFRKEGQNVTLSCEQNLNHDAMYWYRQDPGQGLRLIYYSQIVNDFQKGDIAEGYSVSREKKESFPLTVTSAQKNPTAFYLCASSLAGGLTDTQYFGPGTRLTVL.

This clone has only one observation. CDR3 nucleotides: TGTGCCAGCAGGGGACAGGGTGTCAACAATGAGCAGTTCTTC. This translates into CASRGQGVNNEQFF. The chain carries TRBV11-2 and TRBJ2-1, with 9 bases matching TRBD1. V lost 6 bases to trimming and J lost 5 bases; unmatched junction nucleotides: 5. The CDR3 loop spans 14 amino acids. Germline V lookup: CDR1 SGHAT, CDR2 FQNNGV.

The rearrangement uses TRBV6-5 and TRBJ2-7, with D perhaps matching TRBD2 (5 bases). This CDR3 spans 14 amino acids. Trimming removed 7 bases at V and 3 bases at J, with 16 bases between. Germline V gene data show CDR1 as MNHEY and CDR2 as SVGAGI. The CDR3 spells CASIKDWSFYEQYF. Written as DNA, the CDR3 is TGTGCCAGCATAAAGGACTGGAGCTTCTACGAGCAGTACTTC.

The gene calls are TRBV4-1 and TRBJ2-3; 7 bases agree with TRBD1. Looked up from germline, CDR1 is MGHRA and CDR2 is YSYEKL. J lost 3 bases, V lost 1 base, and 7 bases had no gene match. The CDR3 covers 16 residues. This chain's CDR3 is CASSQVTGRETDTQYF. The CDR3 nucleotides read TGCGCCAGCAGCCAAGTGACAGGGCGTGAGACAGATACGCAGTATTTT.

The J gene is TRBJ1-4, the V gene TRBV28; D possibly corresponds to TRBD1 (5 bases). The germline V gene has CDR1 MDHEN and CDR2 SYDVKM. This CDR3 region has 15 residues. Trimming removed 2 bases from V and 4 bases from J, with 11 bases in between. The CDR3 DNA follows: TGTGCCAGCAGTTTAGGCGGGGGAGTTAATGAAAAACTGTTTTTT. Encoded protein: CASSLGGGVNEKLFF.

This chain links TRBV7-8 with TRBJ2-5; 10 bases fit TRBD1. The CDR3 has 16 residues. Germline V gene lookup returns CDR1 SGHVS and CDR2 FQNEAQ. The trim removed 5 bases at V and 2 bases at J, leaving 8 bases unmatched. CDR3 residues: CASSNRDRGPQETQYF. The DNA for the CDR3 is TGTGCCAGCAGCAACCGGGACAGGGGCCCTCAAGAGACCCAGTACTTC.

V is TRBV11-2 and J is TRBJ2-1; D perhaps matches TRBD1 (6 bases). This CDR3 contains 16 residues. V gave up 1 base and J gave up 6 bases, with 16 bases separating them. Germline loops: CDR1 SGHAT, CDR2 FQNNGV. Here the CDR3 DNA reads TGTGCCAGCAGCTTAGTCAGTCCACGAGGGGGCAATGAGCAGTTCTTC. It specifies CASSLVSPRGGNEQFF.

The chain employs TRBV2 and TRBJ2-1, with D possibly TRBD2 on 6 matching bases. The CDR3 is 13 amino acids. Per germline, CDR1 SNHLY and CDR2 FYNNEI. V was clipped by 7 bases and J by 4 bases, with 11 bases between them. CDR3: CASMEGAYNEQFF. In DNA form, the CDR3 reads TGTGCCAGCATGGAGGGTGCTTACAATGAGCAGTTCTTC. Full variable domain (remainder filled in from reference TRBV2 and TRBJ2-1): EPEVTQTPSHQVTQMGQEVILRCVPISNHLYFYWYRQILGQKVEFLVSFYNNEISEKSEIFDDQFSVERPDGSNFTLKIRSTKLEDSAMYFCASMEGAYNEQFFGPGTRLTVL.

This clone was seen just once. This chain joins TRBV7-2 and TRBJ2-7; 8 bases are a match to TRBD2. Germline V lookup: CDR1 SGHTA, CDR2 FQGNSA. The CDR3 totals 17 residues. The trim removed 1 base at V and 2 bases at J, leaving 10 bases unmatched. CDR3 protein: CASSLGVLAGTAYEQYF. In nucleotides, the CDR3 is TGTGCCAGCAGCTTAGGGGTGTTAGCGGGGACCGCCTACGAGCAGTACTTC.

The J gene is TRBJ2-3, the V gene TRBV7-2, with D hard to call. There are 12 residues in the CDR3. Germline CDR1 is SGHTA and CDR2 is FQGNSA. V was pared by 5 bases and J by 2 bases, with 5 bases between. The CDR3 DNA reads TGTGCCAGCAGCCGAGACACAGATACGCAGTATTTT. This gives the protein CASSRDTDTQYF.

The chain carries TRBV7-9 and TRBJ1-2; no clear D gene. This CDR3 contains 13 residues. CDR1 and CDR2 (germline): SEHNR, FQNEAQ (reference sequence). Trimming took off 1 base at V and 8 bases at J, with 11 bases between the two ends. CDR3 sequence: CASSLGAGNGYTF. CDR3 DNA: TGTGCCAGCAGCTTAGGAGCGGGGAACGGCTACACCTTC.

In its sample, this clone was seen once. CDR3 loop: CASSQQSAVETQYF. For the CDR3, the DNA is TGTGCCAGCAGCCAACAAAGCGCCGTGGAGACCCAGTACTTC. The chain joins TRBV3-1 (or the pseudogene TRBV3-2) to TRBJ2-5; D gene unclear. CDR1 and CDR2 (germline): LGHDT, YNNKEL (reference sequence). The CDR3 is 14 residues long. Trimming left V 2 bases short and J 5 bases short, with 12 bases between.

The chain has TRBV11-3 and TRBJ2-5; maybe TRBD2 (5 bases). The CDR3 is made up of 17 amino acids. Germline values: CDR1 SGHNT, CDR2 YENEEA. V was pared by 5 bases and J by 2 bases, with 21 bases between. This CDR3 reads CASSHSVGMGGQETQYF. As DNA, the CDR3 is TGTGCCAGCAGCCACTCGGTCGGGATGGGCGGACAAGAGACCCAGTACTTC.

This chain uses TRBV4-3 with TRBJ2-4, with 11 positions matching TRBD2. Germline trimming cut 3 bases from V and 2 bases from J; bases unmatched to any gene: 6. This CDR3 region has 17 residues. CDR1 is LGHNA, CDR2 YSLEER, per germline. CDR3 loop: CASSQDIAGGPKNIQYF. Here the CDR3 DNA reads TGCGCCAGCAGCCAGGATATAGCGGGGGGGCCCAAAAACATTCAGTACTTC.

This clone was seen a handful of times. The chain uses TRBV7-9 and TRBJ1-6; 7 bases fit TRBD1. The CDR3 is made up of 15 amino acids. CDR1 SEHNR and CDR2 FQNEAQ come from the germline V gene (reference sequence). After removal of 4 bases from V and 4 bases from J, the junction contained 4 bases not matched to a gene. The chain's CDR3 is CASSSGQTYNSPLHF. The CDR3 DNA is TGTGCCAGCAGCTCGGGACAGACTTATAATTCACCCCTCCACTTT.

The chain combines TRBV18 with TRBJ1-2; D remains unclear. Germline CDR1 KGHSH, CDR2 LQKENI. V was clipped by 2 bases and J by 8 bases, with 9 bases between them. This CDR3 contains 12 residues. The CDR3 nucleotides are TGTGCCAGCTCACCAGCGAGAGAAGGCTACACCTTC. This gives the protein CASSPAREGYTF.

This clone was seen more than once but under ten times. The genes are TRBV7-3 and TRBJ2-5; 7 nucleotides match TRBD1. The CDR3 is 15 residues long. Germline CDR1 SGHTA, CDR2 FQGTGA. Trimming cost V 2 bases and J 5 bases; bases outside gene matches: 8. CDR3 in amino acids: CASSLEGGMGETQYF. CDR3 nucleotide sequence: TGTGCCAGCAGCTTAGAAGGGGGCATGGGCGAGACCCAGTACTTC.

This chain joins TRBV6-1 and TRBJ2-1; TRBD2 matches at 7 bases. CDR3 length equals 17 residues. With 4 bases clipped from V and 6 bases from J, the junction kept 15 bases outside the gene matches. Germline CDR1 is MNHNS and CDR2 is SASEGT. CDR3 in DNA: TGTGCCAGCAGTGTATATACTTGGGGGGGAGGAAGCAATGAGCAGTTCTTC. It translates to CASSVYTWGGGSNEQFF.

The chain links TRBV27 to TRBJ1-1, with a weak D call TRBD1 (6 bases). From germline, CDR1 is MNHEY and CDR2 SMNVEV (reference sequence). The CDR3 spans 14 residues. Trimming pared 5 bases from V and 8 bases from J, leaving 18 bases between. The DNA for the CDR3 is TGTGCCAGCAGTCCTAACAGGGTTACCACGGAAGCTTTCTTT. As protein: CASSPNRVTTEAFF.

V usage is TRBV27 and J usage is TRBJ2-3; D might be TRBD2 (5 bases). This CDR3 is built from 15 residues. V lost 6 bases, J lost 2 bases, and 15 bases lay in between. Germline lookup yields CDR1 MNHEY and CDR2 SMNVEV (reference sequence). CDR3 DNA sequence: TGTGCCAGCAGCCATTTCGGGCGGGTCACAGATACGCAGTATTTT. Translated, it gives CASSHFGRVTDTQYF.

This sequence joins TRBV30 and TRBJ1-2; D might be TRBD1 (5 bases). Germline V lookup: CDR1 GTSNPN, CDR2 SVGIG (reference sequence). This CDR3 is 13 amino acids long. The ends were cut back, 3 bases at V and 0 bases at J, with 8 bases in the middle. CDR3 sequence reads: CAWSATANYGYTF. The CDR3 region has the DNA TGTGCCTGGAGCGCGACAGCTAACTATGGCTACACCTTC.